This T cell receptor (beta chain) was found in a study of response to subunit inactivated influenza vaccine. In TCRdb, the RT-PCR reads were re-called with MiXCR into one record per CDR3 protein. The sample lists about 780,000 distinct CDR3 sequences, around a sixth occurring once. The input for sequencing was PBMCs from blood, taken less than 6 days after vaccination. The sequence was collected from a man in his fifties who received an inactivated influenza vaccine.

Here the CDR3 reads CASSLSGQGYTEAFF. The CDR3, as DNA: TGCGCCAGCAGCTTGTCGGGACAGGGGTACACTGAAGCTTTCTTT. The chain has TRBV5-1 and TRBJ1-1; 10 bases map to TRBD1. Germline CDR1 and CDR2: SGHRS and YFSETQ. After removal of 1 base from V and 3 bases from J, the junction contained 3 bases not matched to a gene. The CDR3 runs 15 residues. The whole variable domain, remainder taken from reference TRBV5-1 and TRBJ1-1, is KAGVTQTPRYLIKTRGQQVTLSCSPISGHRSVSWYQQTPGQGLQFLFEYFSETQRNKGNFPGRFSGRQFSNSRSEMNVSTLELGDSALYLCASSLSGQGYTEAFFGQGTRLTVV.